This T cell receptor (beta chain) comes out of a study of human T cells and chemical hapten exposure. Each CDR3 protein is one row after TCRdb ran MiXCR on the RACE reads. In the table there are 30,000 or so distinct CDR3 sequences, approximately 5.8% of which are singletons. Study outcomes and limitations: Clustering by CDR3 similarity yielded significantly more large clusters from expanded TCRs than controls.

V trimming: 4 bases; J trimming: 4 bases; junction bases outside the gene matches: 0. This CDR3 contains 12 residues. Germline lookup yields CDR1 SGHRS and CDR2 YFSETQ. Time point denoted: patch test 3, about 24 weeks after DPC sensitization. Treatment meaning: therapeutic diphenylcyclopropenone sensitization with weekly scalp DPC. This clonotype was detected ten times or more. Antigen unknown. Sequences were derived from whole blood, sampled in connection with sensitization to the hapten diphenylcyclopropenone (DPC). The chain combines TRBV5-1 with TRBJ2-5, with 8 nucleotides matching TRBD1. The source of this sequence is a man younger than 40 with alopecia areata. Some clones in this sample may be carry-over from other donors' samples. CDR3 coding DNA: TGCGCCAGCAGCGACAGGGGAGAGACCCAGTACTTC. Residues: CASSDRGETQYF.